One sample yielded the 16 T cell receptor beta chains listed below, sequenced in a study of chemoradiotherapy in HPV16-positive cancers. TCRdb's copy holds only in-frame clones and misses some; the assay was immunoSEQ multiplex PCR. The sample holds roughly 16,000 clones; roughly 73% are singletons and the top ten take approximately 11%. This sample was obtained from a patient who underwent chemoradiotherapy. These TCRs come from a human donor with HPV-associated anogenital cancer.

As DNA, the CDR3 is TGTGCCAGCAGGACAGGGGGCGTCCCCTACGAGCAGTACTTC. Translation: CASRTGGVPYEQYF. The chain recombines TRBV27 with TRBJ2-7, with TRBD1 identical over 10 bases. The CDR3 runs to 14 residues. Germline CDR1 MNHEY, CDR2 SMNVEV (reference sequence). J gave up 2 bases and V 6 bases, and 4 bases lay outside the gene matches.

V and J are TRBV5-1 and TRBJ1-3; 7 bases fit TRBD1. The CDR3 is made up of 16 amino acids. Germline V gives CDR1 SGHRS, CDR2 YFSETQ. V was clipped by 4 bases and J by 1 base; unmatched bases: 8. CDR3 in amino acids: CASSREPTGSGNTIYF. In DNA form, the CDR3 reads TGCGCCAGCAGCAGAGAACCGACAGGGTCTGGAAACACCATATATTTT. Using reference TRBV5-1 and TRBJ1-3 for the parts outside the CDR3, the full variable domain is KAGVTQTPRYLIKTRGQQVTLSCSPISGHRSVSWYQQTPGQGLQFLFEYFSETQRNKGNFPGRFSGRQFSNSRSEMNVSTLELGDSALYLCASSREPTGSGNTIYFGEGSWLTVV.

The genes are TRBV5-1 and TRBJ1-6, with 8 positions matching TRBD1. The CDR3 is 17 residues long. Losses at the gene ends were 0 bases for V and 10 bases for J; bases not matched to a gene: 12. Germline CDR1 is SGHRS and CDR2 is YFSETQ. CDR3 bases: TGCGCCAGCAGCTTGGCCCCCACAGGGGGGGGTTACTCACCCCTCCACTTT. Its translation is CASSLAPTGGGYSPLHF.

CDR3 in DNA: TGCGCCAGCAGCCAAGAAGGACTAGCGGGGTACAATGAGCAGTTCTTC. Its protein product is CASSQEGLAGYNEQFF. This chain connects TRBV4-3 to TRBJ2-1, with 12 nucleotides matching TRBD2. V trimming: 0 bases; J trimming: 4 bases; junction bases outside the gene matches: 1. The CDR3 is made up of 16 amino acids. The germline V gene encodes CDR1 LGHNA and CDR2 YSLEER.

The CDR3 sequence is CASSLSEAFF. CDR3 in DNA: TGTGCCAGCAGCTTATCTGAAGCTTTCTTT. This chain uses TRBV7-9 with TRBJ1-1, with D unclear. The V and J ends lost 2 bases and 6 bases respectively, with 1 base between them. The CDR3 has 10 amino acids. Germline CDR1 is SEHNR and CDR2 is FQNEAQ (reference sequence). Full variable domain (outside the CDR3, taken from reference TRBV7-9 and TRBJ1-1): DTGVSQNPRHKITKRGQNVTFRCDPISEHNRLYWYRQTLGQGPEFLTYFQNEAQLEKSRLLSDRFSAERPKGSFSTLEIQRTEQGDSAMYLCASSLSEAFFGQGTRLTVV.

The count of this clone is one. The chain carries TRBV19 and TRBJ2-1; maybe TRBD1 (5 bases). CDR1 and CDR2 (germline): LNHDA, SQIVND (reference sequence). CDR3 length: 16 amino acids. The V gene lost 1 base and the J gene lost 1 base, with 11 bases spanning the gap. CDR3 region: CASSIGPGKSYNEQFF. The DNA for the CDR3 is TGTGCCAGTAGTATAGGTCCAGGGAAATCCTACAATGAGCAGTTCTTC. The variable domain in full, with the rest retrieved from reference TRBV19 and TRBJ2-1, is DGGITQSPKYLFRKEGQNVTLSCEQNLNHDAMYWYRQDPGQGLRLIYYSQIVNDFQKGDIAEGYSVSREKKESFPLTVTSAQKNPTAFYLCASSIGPGKSYNEQFFGPGTRLTVL.

CDR3 coding DNA: TGTGCCACCGAGGGCGGGGACGGAGGCAGGGGGAATGGCTACACCTTC. This sequence encodes CATEGGDGGRGNGYTF. V is TRBV10-3 and J is TRBJ1-2; 7 bases are shared with TRBD1. The CDR3 runs 16 residues. V was pared by 10 bases and J by 6 bases, with 20 bases of the junction left unmatched. CDR1 ENHRY and CDR2 SYGVKD come from the germline V gene.

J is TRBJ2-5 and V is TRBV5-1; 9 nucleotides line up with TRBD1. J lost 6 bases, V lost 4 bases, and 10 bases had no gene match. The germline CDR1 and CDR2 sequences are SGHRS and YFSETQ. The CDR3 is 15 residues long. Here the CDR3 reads CASSPNPGQGKTQYF. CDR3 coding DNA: TGCGCCAGCAGCCCAAACCCGGGACAGGGAAAGACCCAGTACTTC.

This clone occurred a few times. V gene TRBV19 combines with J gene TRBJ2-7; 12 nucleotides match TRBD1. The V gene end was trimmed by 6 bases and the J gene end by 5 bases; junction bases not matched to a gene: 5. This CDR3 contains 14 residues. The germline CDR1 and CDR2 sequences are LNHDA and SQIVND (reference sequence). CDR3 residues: CASSRDRGRNEQYF. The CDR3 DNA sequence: TGTGCCAGTAGCCGGGACAGGGGGCGAAACGAGCAGTACTTC.

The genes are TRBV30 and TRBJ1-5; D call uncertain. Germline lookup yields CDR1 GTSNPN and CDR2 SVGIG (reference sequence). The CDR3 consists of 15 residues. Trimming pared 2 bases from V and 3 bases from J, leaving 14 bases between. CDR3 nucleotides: TGTGCCTGGAGTCGGGATGGAGGGATCAATCAGCCCCAGCATTTT. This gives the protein CAWSRDGGINQPQHF.

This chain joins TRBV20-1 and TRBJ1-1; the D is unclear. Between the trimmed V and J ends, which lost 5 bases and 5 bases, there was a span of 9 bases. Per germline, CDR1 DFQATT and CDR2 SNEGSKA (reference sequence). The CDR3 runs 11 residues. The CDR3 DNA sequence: TGCAGTGCTCCTCAGGAGACTGAAGCTTTCTTT. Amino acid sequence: CSAPQETEAFF.

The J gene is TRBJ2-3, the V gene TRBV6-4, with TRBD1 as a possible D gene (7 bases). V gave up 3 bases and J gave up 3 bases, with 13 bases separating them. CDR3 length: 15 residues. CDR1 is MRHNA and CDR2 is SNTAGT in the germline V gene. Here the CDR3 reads CASSEEGAGTDTQYF. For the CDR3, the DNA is TGTGCCAGCAGTGAGGAGGGGGCAGGGACAGATACGCAGTATTTT.

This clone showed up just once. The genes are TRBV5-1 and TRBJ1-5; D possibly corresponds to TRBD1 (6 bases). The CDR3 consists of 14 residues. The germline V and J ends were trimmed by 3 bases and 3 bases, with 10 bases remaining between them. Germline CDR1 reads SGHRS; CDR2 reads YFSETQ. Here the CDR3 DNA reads TGCGCCAGCAGCTCAGGACAGCCCAATCAGCCCCAGCATTTT. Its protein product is CASSSGQPNQPQHF.

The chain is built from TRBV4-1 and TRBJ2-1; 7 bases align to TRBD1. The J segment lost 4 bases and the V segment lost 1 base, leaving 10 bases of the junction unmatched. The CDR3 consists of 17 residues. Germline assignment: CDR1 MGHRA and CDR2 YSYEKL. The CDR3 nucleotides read TGCGCCAGCAGCCAAGCCCTTATAGGGGGCACTTACAATGAGCAGTTCTTC. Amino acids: CASSQALIGGTYNEQFF.

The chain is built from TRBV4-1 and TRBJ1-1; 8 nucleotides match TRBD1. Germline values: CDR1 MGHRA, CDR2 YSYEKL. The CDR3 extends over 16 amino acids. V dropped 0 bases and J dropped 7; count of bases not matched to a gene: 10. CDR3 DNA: TGCGCCAGCAGCCAAGATTTCAACAGGGGGGGTAATGAAGCTTTCTTT. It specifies CASSQDFNRGGNEAFF.

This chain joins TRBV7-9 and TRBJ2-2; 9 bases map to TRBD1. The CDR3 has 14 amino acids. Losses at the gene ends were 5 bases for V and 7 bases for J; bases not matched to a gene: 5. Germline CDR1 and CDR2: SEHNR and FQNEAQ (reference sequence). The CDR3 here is CASSEQGASGELFF. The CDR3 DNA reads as TGTGCCAGCAGCGAACAGGGGGCAAGCGGGGAGCTGTTTTTT.